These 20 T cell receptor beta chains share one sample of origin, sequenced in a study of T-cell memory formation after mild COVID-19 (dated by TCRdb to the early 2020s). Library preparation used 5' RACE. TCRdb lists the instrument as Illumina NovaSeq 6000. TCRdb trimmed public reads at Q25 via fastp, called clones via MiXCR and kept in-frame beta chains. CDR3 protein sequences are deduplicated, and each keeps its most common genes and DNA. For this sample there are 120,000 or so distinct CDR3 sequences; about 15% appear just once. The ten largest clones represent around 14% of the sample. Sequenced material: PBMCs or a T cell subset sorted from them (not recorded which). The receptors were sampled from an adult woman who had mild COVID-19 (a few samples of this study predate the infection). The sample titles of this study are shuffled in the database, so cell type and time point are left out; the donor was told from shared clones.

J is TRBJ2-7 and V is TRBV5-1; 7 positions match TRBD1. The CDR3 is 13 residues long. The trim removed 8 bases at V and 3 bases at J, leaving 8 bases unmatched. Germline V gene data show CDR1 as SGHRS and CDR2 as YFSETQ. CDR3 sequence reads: CASTGTELYEQYF. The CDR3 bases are TGCGCCAGTACCGGGACAGAACTCTACGAGCAGTACTTC.

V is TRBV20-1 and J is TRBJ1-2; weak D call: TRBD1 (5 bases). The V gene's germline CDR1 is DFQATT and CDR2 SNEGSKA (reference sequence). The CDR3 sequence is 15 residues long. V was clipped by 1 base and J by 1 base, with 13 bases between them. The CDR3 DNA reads TGCAGTGCTAGAGGCAGGGTAACCTTTAACTATGGCTACACCTTC. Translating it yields CSARGRVTFNYGYTF.

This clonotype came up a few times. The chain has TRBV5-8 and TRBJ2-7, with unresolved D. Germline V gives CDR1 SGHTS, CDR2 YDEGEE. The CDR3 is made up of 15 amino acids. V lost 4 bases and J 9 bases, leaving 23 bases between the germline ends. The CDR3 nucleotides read TGTGCCAGCAGCCCTTGGCCAGGAACCTACGATGGGCAGTACTTC. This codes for CASSPWPGTYDGQYF.

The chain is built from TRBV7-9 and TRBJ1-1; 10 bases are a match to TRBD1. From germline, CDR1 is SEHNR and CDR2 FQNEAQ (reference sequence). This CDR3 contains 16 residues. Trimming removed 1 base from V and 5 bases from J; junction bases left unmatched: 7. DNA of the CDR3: TGTGCCAGCAGCTTAGTAGGGACAGGGGAGGGGACTGAAGCTTTCTTT. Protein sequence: CASSLVGTGEGTEAFF. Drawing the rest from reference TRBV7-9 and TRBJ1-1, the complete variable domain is DTGVSQNPRHKITKRGQNVTFRCDPISEHNRLYWYRQTLGQGPEFLTYFQNEAQLEKSRLLSDRFSAERPKGSFSTLEIQRTEQGDSAMYLCASSLVGTGEGTEAFFGQGTRLTVV.

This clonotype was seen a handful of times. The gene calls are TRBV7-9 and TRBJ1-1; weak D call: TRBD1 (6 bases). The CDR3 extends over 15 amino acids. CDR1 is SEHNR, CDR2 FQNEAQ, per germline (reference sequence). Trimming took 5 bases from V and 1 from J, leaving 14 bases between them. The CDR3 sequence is CASSDETGSNTEAFF. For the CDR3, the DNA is TGTGCCAGCAGCGACGAAACAGGGTCGAACACTGAAGCTTTCTTT.

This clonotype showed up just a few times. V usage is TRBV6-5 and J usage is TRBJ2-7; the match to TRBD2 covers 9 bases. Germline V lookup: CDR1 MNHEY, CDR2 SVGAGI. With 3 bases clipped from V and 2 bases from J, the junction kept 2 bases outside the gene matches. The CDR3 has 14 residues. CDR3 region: CASSYSGSAYEQYF. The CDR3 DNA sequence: TGTGCCAGCAGTTATAGCGGGAGCGCCTACGAGCAGTACTTC.

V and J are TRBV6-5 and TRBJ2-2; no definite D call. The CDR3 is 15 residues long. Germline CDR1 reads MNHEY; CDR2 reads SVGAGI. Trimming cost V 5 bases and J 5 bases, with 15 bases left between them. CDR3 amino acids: CASSPLNAQTGELFF. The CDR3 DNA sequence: TGTGCCAGCAGTCCTTTAAACGCCCAAACCGGGGAGCTGTTTTTT.

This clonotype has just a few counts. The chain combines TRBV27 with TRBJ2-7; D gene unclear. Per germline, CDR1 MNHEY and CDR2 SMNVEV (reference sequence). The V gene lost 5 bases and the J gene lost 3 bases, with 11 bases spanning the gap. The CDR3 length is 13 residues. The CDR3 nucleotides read TGTGCCAGCAGTCCCAGACTTCACTACGAGCAGTACTTC. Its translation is CASSPRLHYEQYF.

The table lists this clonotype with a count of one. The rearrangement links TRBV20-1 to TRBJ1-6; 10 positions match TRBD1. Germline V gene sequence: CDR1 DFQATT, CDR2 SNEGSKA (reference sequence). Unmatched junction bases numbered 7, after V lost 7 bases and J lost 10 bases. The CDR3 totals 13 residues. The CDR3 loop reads CSVMDRGRSPLHF. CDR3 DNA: TGCAGTGTAATGGACAGGGGGAGGTCACCCCTCCACTTT.

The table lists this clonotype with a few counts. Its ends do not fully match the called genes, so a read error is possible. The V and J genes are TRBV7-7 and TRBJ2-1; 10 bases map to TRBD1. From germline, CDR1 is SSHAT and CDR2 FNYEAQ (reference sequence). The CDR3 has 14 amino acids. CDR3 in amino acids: CASSLGQGIDEQFF. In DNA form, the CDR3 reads TGTGCTAGCAGCTTGGGACAGGGGATAGATGAGCAGTTCTTC.

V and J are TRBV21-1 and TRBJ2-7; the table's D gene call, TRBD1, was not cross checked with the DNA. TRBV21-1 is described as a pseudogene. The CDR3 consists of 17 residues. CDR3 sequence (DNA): TGTGCCAGCAGCATCTCGGGGCGGGACAGGGCCTCCTACGAGCAGTACTTC. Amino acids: CASSISGRDRASYEQYF.

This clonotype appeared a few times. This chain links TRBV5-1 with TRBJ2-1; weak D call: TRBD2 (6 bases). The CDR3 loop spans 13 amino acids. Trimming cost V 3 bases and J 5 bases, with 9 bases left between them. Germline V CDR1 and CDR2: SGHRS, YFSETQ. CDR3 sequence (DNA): TGCGCCAGCAGCTGGACTAAGAACAATGAGCAGTTCTTC. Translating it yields CASSWTKNNEQFF. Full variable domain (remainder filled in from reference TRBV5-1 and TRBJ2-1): KAGVTQTPRYLIKTRGQQVTLSCSPISGHRSVSWYQQTPGQGLQFLFEYFSETQRNKGNFPGRFSGRQFSNSRSEMNVSTLELGDSALYLCASSWTKNNEQFFGPGTRLTVL.

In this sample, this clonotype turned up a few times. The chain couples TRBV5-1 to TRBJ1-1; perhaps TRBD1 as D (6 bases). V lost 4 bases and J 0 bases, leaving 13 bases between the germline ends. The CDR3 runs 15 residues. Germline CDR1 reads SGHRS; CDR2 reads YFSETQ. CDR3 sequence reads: CASSPGDILNTEAFF. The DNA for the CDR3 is TGCGCCAGCAGCCCTGGGGACATACTGAACACTGAAGCTTTCTTT.

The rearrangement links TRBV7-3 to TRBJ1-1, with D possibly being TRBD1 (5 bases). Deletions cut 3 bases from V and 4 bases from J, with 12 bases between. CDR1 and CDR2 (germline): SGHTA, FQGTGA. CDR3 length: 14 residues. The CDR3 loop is CASSFGPGGTEAFF. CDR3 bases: TGTGCCAGCAGCTTCGGCCCTGGGGGCACTGAAGCTTTCTTT. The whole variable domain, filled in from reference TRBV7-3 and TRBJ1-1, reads GAGVSQTPSNKVTEKGKYVELRCDPISGHTALYWYRQSLGQGPEFLIYFQGTGAADDSGLPNDRFFAVRPEGSVSTLKIQRTERGDSAVYLCASSFGPGGTEAFFGQGTRLTVV.

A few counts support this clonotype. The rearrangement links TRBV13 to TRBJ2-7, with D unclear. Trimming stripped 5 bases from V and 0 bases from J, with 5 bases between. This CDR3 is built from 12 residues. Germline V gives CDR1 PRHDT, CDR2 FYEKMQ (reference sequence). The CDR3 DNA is TGTGCCAGCAGCCGGAGCTCCTACGAGCAGTACTTC. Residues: CASSRSSYEQYF. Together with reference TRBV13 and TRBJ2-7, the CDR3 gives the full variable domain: AAGVIQSPRHLIKEKRETATLKCYPIPRHDTVYWYQQGPGQDPQFLISFYEKMQSDKGSIPDRFSAQQFSDYHSELNMSSLELGDSALYFCASSRSSYEQYFGPGTRLTVT.

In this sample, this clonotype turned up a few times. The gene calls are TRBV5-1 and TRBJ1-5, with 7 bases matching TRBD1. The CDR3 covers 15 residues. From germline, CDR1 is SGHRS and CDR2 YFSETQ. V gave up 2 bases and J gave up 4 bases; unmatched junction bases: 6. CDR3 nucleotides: TGCGCCAGCAGCTTTACAGGGGAGGCGAATCAGCCCCAGCATTTT. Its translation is CASSFTGEANQPQHF.

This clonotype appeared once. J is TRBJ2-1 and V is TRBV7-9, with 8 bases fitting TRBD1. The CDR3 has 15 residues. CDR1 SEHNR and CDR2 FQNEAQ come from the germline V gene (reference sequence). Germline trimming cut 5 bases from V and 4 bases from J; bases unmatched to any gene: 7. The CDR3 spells CASSPPGQAYNEQFF. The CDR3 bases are TGTGCCAGCAGCCCTCCGGGACAGGCTTACAATGAGCAGTTCTTC.

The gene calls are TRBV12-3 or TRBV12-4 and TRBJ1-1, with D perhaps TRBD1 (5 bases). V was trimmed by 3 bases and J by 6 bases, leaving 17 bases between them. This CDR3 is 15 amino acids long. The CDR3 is CASSFYGRRGAEAFF. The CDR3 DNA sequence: TGTGCCAGCAGTTTCTACGGCCGCCGGGGGGCTGAAGCTTTCTTT.

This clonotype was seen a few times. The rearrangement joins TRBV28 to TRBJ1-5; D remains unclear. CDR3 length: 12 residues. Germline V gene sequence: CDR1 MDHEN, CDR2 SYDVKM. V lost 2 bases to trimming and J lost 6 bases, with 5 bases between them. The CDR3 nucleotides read TGTGCCAGCAGTTTAAGCCTTCAGCCCCAGCATTTT. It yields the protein CASSLSLQPQHF. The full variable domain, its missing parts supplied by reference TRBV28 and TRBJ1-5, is DVKVTQSSRYLVKRTGEKVFLECVQDMDHENMFWYRQDPGLGLRLIYFSYDVKMKEKGDIPEGYSVSREKKERFSLILESASTNQTSMYLCASSLSLQPQHFGDGTRLSIL.

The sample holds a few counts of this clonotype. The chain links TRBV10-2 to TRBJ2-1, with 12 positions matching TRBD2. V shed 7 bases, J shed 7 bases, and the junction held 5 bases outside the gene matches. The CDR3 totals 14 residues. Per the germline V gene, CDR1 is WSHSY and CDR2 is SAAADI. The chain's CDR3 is CASTGLAGRNEQFF. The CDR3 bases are TGCGCCAGCACCGGACTAGCGGGACGGAATGAGCAGTTCTTC.